This paragraph covers one TCR beta chain sequence. The data stem from a study of blood T cell repertoires in COVID-19. Study-wide background: Samples representing acute and convalescent COVID-19 were sourced from the United States, Italy and Spain. PBMCs, B-cell-depleted T cells, or T cells provided the cDNA or gDNA that made up the material.

V was shortened by 1 base and J by 1 base, with 13 bases between the two germline ends. Germline loops: CDR1 SGHDT, CDR2 YYEEEE. The CDR3 totals 16 residues. In the study's own analysis: Amplified reference gene primers provided the basis for estimating nucleated cell counts. The method was immunoSEQ multiplex PCR; TCRdb's version includes in-frame clones alone and lacks a portion of them. The V and J calls and clone size come from that table; D and trimming were worked out from the DNA. The sample has around 190,000 clones; more than 70% are singletons. Sequenced: peripheral blood. This sequence joins TRBV5-6 and TRBJ2-3, with no clear D. This TCR came from a man aged 18-30 years with active or convalescent COVID-19. CDR3 coding DNA: TGTGCCAGCAGCTTGATAGTTTCAGAGGGCACAGATACGCAGTATTTT. This translates into CASSLIVSEGTDTQYF.